The T cell receptor (beta chain) under discussion was sequenced for a study of cytomegalovirus exposure and HLA in healthy donors. Broader study findings: Reports indicated that the classifier achieved high specificity and sensitivity in diagnosing cytomegalovirus status. With later analysis, a missense DCLRE1C variant became linked to TCR beta V- and J-gene trimming.

The germline V gene encodes CDR1 KGHSH and CDR2 LQKENI. The CDR3 totals 15 residues. PCR amplification relied on 60 Vbeta primers (plus 13 Jbeta primers). Per the original methods: Later, an analysis found about 83 million unique TCR beta chains, and some 10 million of these were shared. Repertoires were generated with immunoSEQ multiplex PCR, while TCRdb's copy carries only in-frame clones and drops some. V and J calls plus clone size are reproduced from that table; the DNA served to infer D and trimming. The sample holds around 140,000 clones. Comment on this clone: Antigen specificity is unknown. One end of the junction does not line up with germline, which may come from a read error.

The TCR was taken from a male donor in good health and CMV-seronegative. The chain employs TRBV18 and TRBJ2-7; possible D gene TRBD1, 5 bases. Sequencing was carried out using PBMCs. CDR3 sequence reads: CASSTPKGHHYEQYF. DNA for the CDR3: TGTGCCAGCTCAACACCCAAGGGGCATCACTACGAGCAGTACTTC.